This section outlines one T cell receptor (beta chain) sequence together with its context. Its antigen is unidentified. The record originates from a study of siplizumab effects on memory and regulatory T cells. Study information: The study paired mixed lymphocyte reactions, running them with siplizumab at around 1 ug/mL or without drug. Study-wide findings and caveats: The alloresponse seemed to draw substantially on naive T cells, which appeared more diverse than memory cells. In siplizumab conditions, mappable alloreactive CD4+ clones averaged around 69% Treg-derived, against 25% to 30% in controls. Just a small share of alloreactive clones was traced back to unstimulated subsets.

Cells from the mixed lymphocyte reaction were cocultured for 6 days at 37°C. The protocol was immunoSEQ multiplex PCR, while the TCRdb copy is restricted to in-frame clones and leaves out a portion. The sample lists approximately 20,000 clones, about 40% occurring once. The CDR3 runs to 11 residues. Germline assignment: CDR1 SGHTA and CDR2 FQGTGA. Trimming took 9 bases from V and 5 from J, leaving 10 bases between them. This sequence joins TRBV7-3 and TRBJ2-5, with no clear D. Specimen: CFSE-low (dividing) CD4+ T cells sorted from an allogeneic mixed lymphocyte reaction. This receptor was taken from a human donor in good health; the cells came from an allogeneic mixed lymphocyte reaction. Some clones in this sample may be carry-over from other donors' samples. The CDR3 region is CARSLWETQYF. In DNA, the CDR3 is TGTGCCAGGAGCCTGTGGGAGACCCAGTACTTC. The entire variable domain, with the rest obtained from reference TRBV7-3 and TRBJ2-5, is as follows: GAGVSQTPSNKVTEKGKYVELRCDPISGHTALYWYRQSLGQGPEFLIYFQGTGAADDSGLPNDRFFAVRPEGSVSTLKIQRTERGDSAVYLCARSLWETQYFGPGTRLLVL.